These T cell receptor beta chains were read from a single sample in a study of early stage breast cancer tumors. Measured with immunoSEQ multiplex PCR; TCRdb has only the in-frame clones, and not every one. The table lists about 8,400 clones, approximately 75% of them singletons. The material sequenced was normal breast tissue next to the tumor. The source is a person in their sixties or seventies with breast cancer. The CDR3 runs from the conserved cysteine through the conserved F or W. Fields, in order: D gene, V gene, CDR3 length, J gene, clone size, CDR3 DNA, CDR3 protein. A D gene is named only where the DNA matches it firmly. Only part of the rows carry a size: once, few, many, or a class if the clone is expanded.

TRBD1	TRBV29-1	11	TRBJ2-1	NA	TGCAGCGTTGGGGACAGGGGTGAGCAGTTCTTC	CSVGDRGEQFF
TRBD2	TRBV7-6	18	TRBJ2-3	NA	TGTGCCAGCAGCCCACAGCAGCCACTAGCGGGGAGGCAAGATACGCAGTATTTT	CASSPQQPLAGRQDTQYF
TRBD1	TRBV29-1	13	TRBJ1-1	NA	TGCAGCGCCCGTCCGGACAGGCACACTGAAGCTTTCTTT	CSARPDRHTEAFF
NA	TRBV5-4	15	TRBJ2-2	NA	TGTGCCAGCAGCTTGCGCGCTGGGAACACCGGGGAGCTGTTTTTT	CASSLRAGNTGELFF
NA	TRBV28	12	TRBJ2-3	NA	TGTGCCAGCAGTAAAGGCTCGGATACGCAGTATTTT	CASSKGSDTQYF
NA	TRBV5-1	13	TRBJ2-2	NA	TGCGCCAGCAGCTTCCTCGCCACCGGGGAGCTGTTTTTT	CASSFLATGELFF
TRBD2	TRBV15	17	TRBJ2-1	NA	TGTGCCACCAGCAGAGATCGCCTAGCGGGAGGGGTAAATGAGCAGTTCTTC	CATSRDRLAGGVNEQFF
NA	TRBV14	15	TRBJ2-2	NA	TGTGCCAGCAGCCAACACCTCGCGGGGACCGGGGAGCTGTTTTTT	CASSQHLAGTGELFF
NA	TRBV28	18	TRBJ1-5	NA	TGTGCCAGCAGTTTACACCGGACGGACTACACCCTAGATCAGCCCCAGCATTTT	CASSLHRTDYTLDQPQHF
NA	TRBV29-1	14	TRBJ2-2	NA	TGCAGCGTCAAATTAGCGGCAAACACCGGGGAGCTGTTTTTT	CSVKLAANTGELFF
NA	TRBV28	15	TRBJ2-2	NA	TGTGCCAGCAGCCTATTCAAAGGAGAGACCGGGGAGCTGTTTTTT	CASSLFKGETGELFF
NA	TRBV6-1	15	TRBJ2-7	NA	TGTGCCAGCAGTGAACGTTGGGTAGGACCCTACGAGCAGTACTTC	CASSERWVGPYEQYF
TRBD1	TRBV5-1	16	TRBJ1-2	NA	TGCGCCAGCAGCTTGGACAGGGGGCTCGGTAACTATGGCTACACCTTC	CASSLDRGLGNYGYTF
TRBD2	TRBV7-8	17	TRBJ2-1	once	TGTGCCAGCAGCTCGAAGACTAGCGGGGCGTTTTACAATGAGCAGTTCTTC	CASSSKTSGAFYNEQFF
TRBD1	TRBV4-1	17	TRBJ1-4	NA	TGCGCCAGCCAGGATTACGGGACAGGAATGACTAATGAAAAACTGTTTTTT	CASQDYGTGMTNEKLFF
TRBD1	TRBV30	15	TRBJ1-1	NA	TGTGCCTGGACCTCCGGGACAGGGCCACGGACTGAAGCTTTCTTT	CAWTSGTGPRTEAFF
NA	TRBV5-1	13	TRBJ2-1	NA	TGCGCCAGCAGCTTGGACACCTACAATGAGCAGTTCTTC	CASSLDTYNEQFF
NA	TRBV10-3	15	TRBJ1-5	NA	TGTGCCACCCAAACGGGGACGGGGGTTAGCCAGCCCCAGCATTTT	CATQTGTGVSQPQHF
NA	TRBV5-1	13	TRBJ1-4	NA	TGCGCCAGCAGGCTCCGGATTAATGAAAAACTGTTTTTT	CASRLRINEKLFF
NA	TRBV5-1	16	TRBJ2-2	NA	TGCGCCAGCAGCTTGGCCGGGCAGGGGAACACCGGGGAGCTGTTTTTT	CASSLAGQGNTGELFF
NA	TRBV12-5	13	TRBJ2-5	few	TGTGCTAGTGCTTCGGGGCTTTTGGAGACCCAGTACTTC	CASASGLLETQYF
NA	TRBV27	15	TRBJ2-7	few	TGTGCCAGCAGTTTACGTTGGGGGCGAGGTAACGAGCAGTACTTC	CASSLRWGRGNEQYF
NA	TRBV6-1	14	TRBJ1-1	NA	TGTGCCAGCTCGAGAGGCACATTCTCTACTGAAGCTTTCTTT	CASSRGTFSTEAFF
NA	TRBV19	14	TRBJ1-2	NA	TGTGCCAGTACCCACGGTGGAACTAACCATGGCTACACCTTC	CASTHGGTNHGYTF
NA	TRBV28	16	TRBJ2-3	NA	TGTGCCAGCAGTCCCGCCGCGGGGGCTACCACAGATACGCAGTATTTT	CASSPAAGATTDTQYF
NA	TRBV19	11	TRBJ2-7	few	TGTGCCAGTAGAAGTGAGTACGAGCAGTACTTC	CASRSEYEQYF
TRBD1	TRBV19	15	TRBJ2-4	NA	TGTGCCAGTAGTCCTGGGACAGGGACGAGAGACATTCAGTACTTC	CASSPGTGTRDIQYF
NA	TRBV11-2	12	TRBJ1-1	few	TGTGCCAGCAGCTTAACAGGGATTGAAGCTTTCTTT	CASSLTGIEAFF
NA	TRBV5-1	15	TRBJ2-2	NA	TGCGCCAGCAGTCCACCGGGAACGAACACCGGGGAGCTGTTTTTT	CASSPPGTNTGELFF